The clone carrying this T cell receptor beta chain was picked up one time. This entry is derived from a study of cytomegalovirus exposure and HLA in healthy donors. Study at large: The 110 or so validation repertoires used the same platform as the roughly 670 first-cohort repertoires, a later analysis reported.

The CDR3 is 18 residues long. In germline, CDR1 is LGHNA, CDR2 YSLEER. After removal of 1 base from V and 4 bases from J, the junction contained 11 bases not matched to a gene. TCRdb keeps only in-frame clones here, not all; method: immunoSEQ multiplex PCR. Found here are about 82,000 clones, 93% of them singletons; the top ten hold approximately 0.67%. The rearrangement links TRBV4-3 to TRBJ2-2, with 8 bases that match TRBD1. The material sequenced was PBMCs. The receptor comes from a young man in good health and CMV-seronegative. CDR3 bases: TGCGCCAGCAGCCAAGGTCACGCAGGGGGCGCGGGCACCGGGGAGCTGTTTTTT. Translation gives CASSQGHAGGAGTGELFF.